Given below is one TCR beta chain in context. These data originate in a study of blood T cell repertoires in COVID-19. Study information: Acute and convalescent COVID-19 samples came from the United States, Italy and Spain.

As handled by the study authors: Amplified reference gene primers provided the basis for estimating nucleated cell counts. Clones were read by immunoSEQ multiplex PCR, and TCRdb kept only the in-frame ones, dropping some. V and J calls and clone size come straight from that table; D and trimming were deduced from the DNA. The data hold 300,000 or so clones, with around 85% observed a single time. Germline V gene lookup returns CDR1 SGHTA and CDR2 FQGNSA. The CDR3 contains 14 residues. V lost 1 base and J 0 bases, leaving 4 bases between the germline ends. This chain uses TRBV7-2 with TRBJ1-3; D uncertain. Sample: peripheral blood. The sequence came from a woman aged 50 to 60 with active or convalescent COVID-19. CDR3 DNA sequence: TGTGCCAGCAGCTTAGTAGACTCTGGAAACACCATATATTTT. Translating gives CASSLVDSGNTIYF.